The 20 T cell receptor beta chains listed next were all sequenced from one sample in a study of T-cell reconstitution after alpha-beta-depleted transplantation in children. TCRbeta library preparation incorporated unique molecular identifiers. MiXCR was run by TCRdb on the PCR reads, yielding one entry per CDR3 protein. The profile covers some 200,000 distinct CDR3 sequences, with around 7.7% appearing a single time and 35% to 45% taken by the ten largest. The starting material was PBMCs, mostly from graft donor cells, obtained 360 days after TCRalphabeta/CD19-depleted stem cell transplant. The receptor source for this set is a male patient aged 2-10 years who had a stem cell transplant for acute myeloid leukemia, so the T cells may come from the graft donor.

This clonotype has a count of ten or more. V gene TRBV12-3 or TRBV12-4 combines with J gene TRBJ2-3; 9 bases agree with TRBD1. CDR3 length: 16 amino acids. V was clipped by 5 bases and J by 5 bases; unmatched bases: 11. The DNA for the CDR3 is TGTGCCAGCAGTCTGGCCTCAGGACAGGGGAGAGATACGCAGTATTTT. Encoded protein: CASSLASGQGRDTQYF.

This clonotype occurred many times. The chain's CDR3 is CATSDRSGDGYTF. The CDR3 DNA reads TGTGCCACCAGTGATCGGTCAGGAGATGGCTACACCTTC. The chain employs TRBV24-1 and TRBJ1-2, with D hard to call. Germline-derived CDR1 and CDR2 are KGHDR and SFDVKD. V lost 3 bases and J 6 bases, leaving 10 bases between the germline ends. The CDR3 loop spans 13 amino acids.

This clonotype came up a few times. V gene TRBV4-2 combines with J gene TRBJ2-5; possibly TRBD2 for D (9 bases). V shed 1 base and J shed 7 bases, with 25 bases lying between them. This CDR3 region has 18 residues. Germline V gene lookup returns CDR1 LGHNA and CDR2 YNFKEQ. CDR3 nucleotides: TGTGCCAGCAGCCAAGTCCTCGACAGGGGACTAGCAGGTGTGACCCAGTACTTC. This translates into CASSQVLDRGLAGVTQYF.

This clonotype was recorded many times. The J gene is TRBJ2-1, the V gene TRBV5-6; D perhaps matches TRBD2 (7 bases). The CDR3 covers 17 residues. V was cut by 5 bases and J by 8 bases, with 26 bases left in between. Germline V gives CDR1 SGHDT, CDR2 YYEEEE. The CDR3 sequence is CASSPGGLVSTRDEQFF. CDR3 nucleotide sequence: TGTGCCAGCAGTCCGGGGGGCCTTGTTTCCACCAGGGATGAGCAGTTCTTC.

This chain links TRBV11-3 with TRBJ2-1, with 7 bases that match TRBD2. The CDR3 sequence is 17 residues long. CDR1 SGHNT and CDR2 YENEEA come from the germline V gene. The V gene end was trimmed by 0 bases and the J gene end by 1 base; junction bases not matched to a gene: 6. As DNA, the CDR3 is TGTGCCAGCAGCTTAGATTCCACTAGCGATTCCTACAATGAGCAGTTCTTC. Its translation is CASSLDSTSDSYNEQFF.

V usage is TRBV13 and J usage is TRBJ2-5; D is unclear. This CDR3 region has 15 residues. Between the trimmed V and J ends, which lost 4 bases and 5 bases, there was a span of 17 bases. Germline CDR1 and CDR2: PRHDT and FYEKMQ (reference sequence). The CDR3 reads CASSSQTEVEETQYF. The CDR3 DNA reads as TGTGCCAGCAGCTCCCAAACAGAAGTGGAGGAGACCCAGTACTTC.

This clonotype was observed many times. The rearrangement links TRBV29-1 to TRBJ2-2, with 7 bases that match TRBD1. The CDR3 is 14 residues long. The germline CDR1 and CDR2 sequences are SQVTM and ANQGSEA. V shed 4 bases and J 0 bases; nucleotides not matched to a gene: 2. CDR3 loop: CSVGGTANTGELFF. The CDR3 bases are TGCAGCGTTGGAGGGACAGCGAACACCGGGGAGCTGTTTTTT.

This clonotype was observed a handful of times. V gene TRBV12-3 or TRBV12-4 combines with J gene TRBJ1-1; TRBD1 might be the D (5 bases). V gave up 5 bases and J gave up 6 bases, with 19 bases separating them. The CDR3 has 15 residues. In nucleotides, the CDR3 is TGTGCCAGCAGTGGAGGGGTTGGGCCAGCAGCTGAAGCTTTCTTT. Amino acid sequence: CASSGGVGPAAEAFF.

J is TRBJ1-2 and V is TRBV5-1, with no clear D. The CDR3 has 14 residues. From germline, CDR1 is SGHRS and CDR2 YFSETQ. V gave up 0 bases and J gave up 8 bases, with 14 bases separating them. The CDR3 sequence: CASSLVGLRSGYTF. The CDR3 nucleotides are TGCGCCAGCAGCTTGGTAGGCCTGAGGAGCGGCTACACCTTC.

This clonotype was observed many times. The chain couples TRBV9 to TRBJ2-7; 13 nucleotides agree with TRBD2. This CDR3 comprises 16 residues. V lost 2 bases, J lost 3 bases, and 5 bases stayed unmatched. CDR1 and CDR2 (germline): SGDLS, YYNGEE. The CDR3 sequence: CASSVGTSGEIYEQYV. DNA for the CDR3: TGTGCCAGCAGCGTTGGGACTAGCGGGGAGATCTACGAGCAGTACGTC.

This clonotype was found a few times. The gene calls are TRBV12-3 or TRBV12-4 and TRBJ1-6; D ambiguous. The V end was cut by 6 bases, the J end by 8 bases, with 8 bases between. The CDR3 contains 12 residues. The DNA for the CDR3 is TGTGCCAGCAGCTCGAACCATTCACCCCTCCACTTT. Translating it yields CASSSNHSPLHF.

This clonotype was recorded a few times. V usage is TRBV3-1 and J usage is TRBJ2-3; perhaps TRBD1 as D (5 bases). CDR3 length equals 16 residues. In germline, CDR1 is LGHDT, CDR2 YNNKEL (reference sequence). Deletions cut 0 bases from V and 6 bases from J, with 16 bases between. CDR3 region: CASSQEGHSGSDTQYF. DNA for the CDR3: TGTGCCAGCAGCCAAGAGGGGCATAGTGGCTCCGATACGCAGTATTTT.

V and J are TRBV5-1 and TRBJ2-5, with TRBD2 identical over 8 bases. V was clipped by 0 bases and J by 1 base; unmatched bases: 8. There are 17 residues in the CDR3. CDR1 and CDR2 (germline): SGHRS, YFSETQ. The CDR3 here is CASSLVGTRTSQETQYF. CDR3 bases: TGCGCCAGCAGCTTGGTCGGGACTAGAACCTCCCAAGAGACCCAGTACTTC.

This clonotype showed up many times. The chain uses TRBV5-1 and TRBJ2-1, with D tentatively TRBD2 (5 bases). CDR3 length: 17 amino acids. V lost 0 bases to trimming and J lost 0 bases, with 13 bases between them. The germline V gene encodes CDR1 SGHRS and CDR2 YFSETQ. The CDR3 nucleotides are TGCGCCAGCAGCTTGGATATCGTAGCGAGCTCCTACAATGAGCAGTTCTTC. This translates into CASSLDIVASSYNEQFF. Using reference TRBV5-1 and TRBJ2-1 for the parts outside the CDR3, the full variable domain is KAGVTQTPRYLIKTRGQQVTLSCSPISGHRSVSWYQQTPGQGLQFLFEYFSETQRNKGNFPGRFSGRQFSNSRSEMNVSTLELGDSALYLCASSLDIVASSYNEQFFGPGTRLTVL.

This clonotype was counted at least ten times. The chain carries TRBV5-1 and TRBJ2-3, with D unclear. This CDR3 spans 14 amino acids. The V gene lost 0 bases and the J gene lost 2 bases, with 7 bases spanning the gap. Germline V gives CDR1 SGHRS, CDR2 YFSETQ. The CDR3 reads CASSLARLTDTQYF. The CDR3 DNA reads as TGCGCCAGCAGCTTGGCCAGGCTCACAGATACGCAGTATTTT.

The V call is TRBV12-3 or TRBV12-4, the J call TRBJ1-5; 9 nucleotides match TRBD1. The J segment lost 6 bases and the V segment lost 5 bases, leaving 17 bases of the junction unmatched. The CDR3 spans 18 residues. CDR3 in amino acids: CASSPTSGTGTLFQPQHF. CDR3 nucleotide sequence: TGTGCCAGCAGTCCAACATCCGGGACAGGGACTTTATTTCAGCCCCAGCATTTT.

In its sample, this clonotype was seen many times. V usage is TRBV28 and J usage is TRBJ2-3, with 11 bases fitting TRBD2. This CDR3 spans 15 amino acids. From germline, CDR1 is MDHEN and CDR2 SYDVKM. The J segment lost 3 bases and the V segment lost 8 bases, leaving 7 bases of the junction unmatched. CDR3 loop: CASSRLAGITDTQYF. DNA of the CDR3: TGTGCCAGCTCAAGACTAGCGGGGATAACAGATACGCAGTATTTT.

This clonotype was seen at least ten times. V gene TRBV20-1 combines with J gene TRBJ2-7; D may be TRBD2 (6 bases). CDR1 and CDR2 from the germline V gene are DFQATT and SNEGSKA (reference sequence). Trimming left V 4 bases short and J 7 bases short, with 17 bases between. The CDR3 has 13 residues. CDR3 loop: CSAIHGTLREQYF. The CDR3 region has the DNA TGCAGTGCTATACACGGGACTCTGCGGGAGCAGTACTTC.

In this sample, this clonotype turned up many times. The V gene is TRBV20-1, the J gene TRBJ1-5; no definite D call. V was trimmed by 6 bases and J by 4 bases, leaving 16 bases between them. The CDR3 is 14 residues long. Germline V gene lookup returns CDR1 DFQATT and CDR2 SNEGSKA (reference sequence). For the CDR3, the DNA is TGCAGTGCAAGGACCCCGGGCCCTAATCAGCCCCAGCATTTT. Translation gives CSARTPGPNQPQHF.

This clonotype was counted ten times or more. This chain connects TRBV19 to TRBJ2-1; 7 nucleotides line up with TRBD1. The CDR3 spans 13 residues. V was pared by 6 bases and J by 7 bases, with 6 bases of the junction left unmatched. The germline V gene encodes CDR1 LNHDA and CDR2 SQIVND (reference sequence). CDR3 in amino acids: CASSLTGINEQFF. The CDR3 DNA follows: TGTGCCAGTAGCCTGACAGGGATTAATGAGCAGTTCTTC.